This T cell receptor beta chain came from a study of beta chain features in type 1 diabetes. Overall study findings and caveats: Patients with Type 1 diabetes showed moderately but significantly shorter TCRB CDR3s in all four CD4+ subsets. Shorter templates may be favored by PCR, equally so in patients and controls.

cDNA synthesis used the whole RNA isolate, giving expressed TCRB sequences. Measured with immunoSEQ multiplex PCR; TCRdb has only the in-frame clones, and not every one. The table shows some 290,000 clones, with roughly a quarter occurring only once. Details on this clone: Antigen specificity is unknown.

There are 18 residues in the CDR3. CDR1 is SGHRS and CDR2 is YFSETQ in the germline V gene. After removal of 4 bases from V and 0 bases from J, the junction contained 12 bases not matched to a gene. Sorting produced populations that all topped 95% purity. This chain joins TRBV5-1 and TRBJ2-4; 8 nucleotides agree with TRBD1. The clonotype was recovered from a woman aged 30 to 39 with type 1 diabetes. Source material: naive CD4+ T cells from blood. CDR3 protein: CASSVDRGGTLAKNIQYF. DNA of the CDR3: TGCGCCAGCAGCGTTGACAGGGGAGGAACCCTAGCCAAAAACATTCAGTACTTC.